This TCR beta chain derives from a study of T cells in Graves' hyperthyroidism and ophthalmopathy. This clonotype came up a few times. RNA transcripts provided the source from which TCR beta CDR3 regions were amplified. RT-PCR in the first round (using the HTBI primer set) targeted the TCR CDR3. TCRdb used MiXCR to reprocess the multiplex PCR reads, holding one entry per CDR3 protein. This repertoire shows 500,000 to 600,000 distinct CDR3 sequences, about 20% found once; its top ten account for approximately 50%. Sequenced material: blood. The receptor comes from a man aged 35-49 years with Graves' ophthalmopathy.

The CDR3 region has the DNA TGTGCCAGCAGTTTTCTAGCGGGGGGTGGCGAGCAGTACTTC. It is translated as CASSFLAGGGEQYF. The gene calls are TRBV12-3 or TRBV12-4 and TRBJ2-7; 11 bases agree with TRBD2. J lost 6 bases, V lost 3 bases, and 4 bases had no gene match. The CDR3 extends over 14 amino acids.